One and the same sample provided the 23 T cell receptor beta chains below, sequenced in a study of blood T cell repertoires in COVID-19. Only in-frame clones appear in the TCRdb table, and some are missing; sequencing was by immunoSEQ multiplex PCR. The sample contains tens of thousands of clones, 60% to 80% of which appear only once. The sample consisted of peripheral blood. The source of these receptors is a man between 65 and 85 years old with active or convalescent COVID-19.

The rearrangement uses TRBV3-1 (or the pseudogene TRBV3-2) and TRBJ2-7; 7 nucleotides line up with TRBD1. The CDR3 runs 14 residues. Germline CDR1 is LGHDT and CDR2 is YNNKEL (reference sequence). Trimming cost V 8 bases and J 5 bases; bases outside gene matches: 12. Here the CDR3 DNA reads TGTGCCAGCTCATCGACGACAGGGTTCCACGAGCAGTACTTC. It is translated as CASSSTTGFHEQYF.

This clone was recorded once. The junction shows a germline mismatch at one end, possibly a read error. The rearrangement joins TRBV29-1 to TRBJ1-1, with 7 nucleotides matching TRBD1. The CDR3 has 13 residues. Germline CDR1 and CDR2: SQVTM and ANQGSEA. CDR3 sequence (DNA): TGCACCGTTTCGGACAGGAGAAACACTGAAGCTTTCTTT. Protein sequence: CTVSDRRNTEAFF.

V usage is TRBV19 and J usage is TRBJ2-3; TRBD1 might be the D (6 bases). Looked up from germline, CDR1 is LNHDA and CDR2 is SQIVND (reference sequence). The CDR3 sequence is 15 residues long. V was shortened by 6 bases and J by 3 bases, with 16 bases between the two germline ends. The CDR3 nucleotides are TGTGCCAGTAGCGACACAGGGACCAAAACAGATACGCAGTATTTT. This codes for CASSDTGTKTDTQYF.

In DNA, the CDR3 is TGCAGTGCTAGTCAGGGGACTAGGCGTCTCACAGATACGCAGTATTTT. Its translation is CSASQGTRRLTDTQYF. The gene calls are TRBV20-1 and TRBJ2-3, with TRBD2 identical over 8 bases. In germline, CDR1 is DFQATT, CDR2 SNEGSKA (reference sequence). This CDR3 contains 16 residues. With 3 bases clipped from V and 2 bases from J, the junction kept 10 bases outside the gene matches.

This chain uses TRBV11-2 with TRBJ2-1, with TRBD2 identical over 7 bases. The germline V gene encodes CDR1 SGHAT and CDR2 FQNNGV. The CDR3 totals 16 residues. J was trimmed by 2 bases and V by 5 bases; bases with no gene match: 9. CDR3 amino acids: CASSPSSGLTYNEQFF. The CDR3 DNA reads TGTGCCAGCAGCCCAAGTAGCGGGCTCACCTACAATGAGCAGTTCTTC.

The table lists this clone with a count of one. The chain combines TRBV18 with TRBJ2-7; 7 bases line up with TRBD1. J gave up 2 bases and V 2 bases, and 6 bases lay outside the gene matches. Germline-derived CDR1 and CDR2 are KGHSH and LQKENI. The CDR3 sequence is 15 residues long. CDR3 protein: CASSPGQGVAYEQYF. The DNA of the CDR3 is TGTGCCAGCTCACCAGGGCAGGGGGTCGCCTACGAGCAGTACTTC.

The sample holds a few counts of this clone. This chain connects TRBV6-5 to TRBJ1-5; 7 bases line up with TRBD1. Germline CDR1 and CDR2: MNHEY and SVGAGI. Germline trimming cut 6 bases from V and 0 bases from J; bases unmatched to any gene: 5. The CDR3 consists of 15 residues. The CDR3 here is CASRETGYSNQPQHF. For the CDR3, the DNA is TGTGCCAGCAGGGAGACAGGGTATAGCAATCAGCCCCAGCATTTT.

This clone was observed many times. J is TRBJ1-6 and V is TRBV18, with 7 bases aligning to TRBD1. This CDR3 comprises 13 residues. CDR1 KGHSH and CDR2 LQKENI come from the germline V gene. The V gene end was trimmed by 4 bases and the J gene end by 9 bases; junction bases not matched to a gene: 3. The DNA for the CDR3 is TGTGCCAGCTCACTACAGGGGAGTTCACCCCTCCACTTT. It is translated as CASSLQGSSPLHF.

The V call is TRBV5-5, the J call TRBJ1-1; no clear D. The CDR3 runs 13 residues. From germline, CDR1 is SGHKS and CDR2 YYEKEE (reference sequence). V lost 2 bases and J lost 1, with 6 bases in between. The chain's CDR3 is CASSFSGNTEAFF. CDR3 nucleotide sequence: TGTGCCAGCAGCTTTTCGGGGAACACTGAAGCTTTCTTT.

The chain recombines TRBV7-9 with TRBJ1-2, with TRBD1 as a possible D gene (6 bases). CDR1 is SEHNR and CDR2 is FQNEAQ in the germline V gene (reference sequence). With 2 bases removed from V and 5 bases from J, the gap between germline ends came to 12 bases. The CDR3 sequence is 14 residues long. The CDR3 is CASSLTRGSYGYTF. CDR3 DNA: TGTGCCAGCAGCTTAACCAGGGGATCATATGGCTACACCTTC.

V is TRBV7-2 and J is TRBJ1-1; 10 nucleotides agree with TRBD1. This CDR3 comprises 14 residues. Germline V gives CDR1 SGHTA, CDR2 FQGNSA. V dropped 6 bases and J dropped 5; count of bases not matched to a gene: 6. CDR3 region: CASRPGQGGTEAFF. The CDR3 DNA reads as TGTGCCAGCAGACCCGGACAGGGGGGAACTGAAGCTTTCTTT.

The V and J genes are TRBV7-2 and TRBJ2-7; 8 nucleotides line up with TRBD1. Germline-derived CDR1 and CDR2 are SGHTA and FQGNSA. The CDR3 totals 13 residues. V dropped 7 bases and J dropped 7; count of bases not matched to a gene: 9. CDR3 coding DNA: TGTGCCAGCACCCCGGACAGGGAGAGAGAGCAGTACTTC. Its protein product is CASTPDREREQYF.

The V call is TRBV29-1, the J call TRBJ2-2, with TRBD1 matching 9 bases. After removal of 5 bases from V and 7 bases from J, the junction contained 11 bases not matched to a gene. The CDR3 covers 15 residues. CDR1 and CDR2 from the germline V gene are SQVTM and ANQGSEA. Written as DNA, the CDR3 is TGCAGCGTTACCGATCACAGGGGGCGAAGCGGGGAGCTGTTTTTT. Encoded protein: CSVTDHRGRSGELFF.

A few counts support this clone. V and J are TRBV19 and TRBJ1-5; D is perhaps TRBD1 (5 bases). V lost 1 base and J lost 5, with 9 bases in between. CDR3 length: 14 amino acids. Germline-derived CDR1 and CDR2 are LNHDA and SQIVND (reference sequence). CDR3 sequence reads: CASSIGGVDQPQHF. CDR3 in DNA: TGTGCCAGTAGTATAGGGGGCGTGGATCAGCCCCAGCATTTT.

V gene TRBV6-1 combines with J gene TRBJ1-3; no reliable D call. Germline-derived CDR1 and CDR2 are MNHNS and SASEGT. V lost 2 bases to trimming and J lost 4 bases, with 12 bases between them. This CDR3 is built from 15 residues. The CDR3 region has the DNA TGTGCCAGCAGTGAACCCTACAGATCCGGAAACACCATATATTTT. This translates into CASSEPYRSGNTIYF.

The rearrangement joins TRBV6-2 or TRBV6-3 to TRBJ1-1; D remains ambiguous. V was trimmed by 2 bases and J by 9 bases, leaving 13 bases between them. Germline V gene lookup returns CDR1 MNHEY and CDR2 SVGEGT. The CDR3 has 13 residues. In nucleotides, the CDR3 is TGTGCCAGCAGTTACGCTGGGAGACCCCAAGCTTTCTTT. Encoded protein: CASSYAGRPQAFF.

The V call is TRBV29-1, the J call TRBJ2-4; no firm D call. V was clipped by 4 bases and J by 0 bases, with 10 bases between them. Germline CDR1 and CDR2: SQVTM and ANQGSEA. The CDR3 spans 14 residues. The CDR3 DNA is TGCAGCGTTGTGGCAAATGAAGCCAAAAACATTCAGTACTTC. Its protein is CSVVANEAKNIQYF.

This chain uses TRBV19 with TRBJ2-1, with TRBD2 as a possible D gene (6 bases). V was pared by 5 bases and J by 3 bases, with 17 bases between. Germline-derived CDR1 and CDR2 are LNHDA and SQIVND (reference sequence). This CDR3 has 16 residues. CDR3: CASSPRGQRVYNEQFF. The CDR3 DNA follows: TGTGCCAGTAGTCCTAGAGGGCAGCGGGTCTACAATGAGCAGTTCTTC.

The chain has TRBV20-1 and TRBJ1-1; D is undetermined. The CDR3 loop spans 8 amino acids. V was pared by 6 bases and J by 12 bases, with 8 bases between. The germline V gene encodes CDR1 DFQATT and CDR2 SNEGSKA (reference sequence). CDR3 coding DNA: TGCAGTGCCGGGAGGTCTTTCTTT. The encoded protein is CSAGRSFF.

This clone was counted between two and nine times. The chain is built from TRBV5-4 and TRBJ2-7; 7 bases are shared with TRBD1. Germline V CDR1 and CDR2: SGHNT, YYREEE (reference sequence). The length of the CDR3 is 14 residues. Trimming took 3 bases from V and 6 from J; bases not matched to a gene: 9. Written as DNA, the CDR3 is TGTGCCAGCAGCTCTCGGACAGGACCCTTCGAGCAGTACTTC. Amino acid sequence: CASSSRTGPFEQYF.

In nucleotides, the CDR3 is TGTGCCAGCAGTGCCGGGGGACTAGCGGGAGGTAATGAGCAGTTCTTC. Its protein product is CASSAGGLAGGNEQFF. J is TRBJ2-1 and V is TRBV2; 15 bases are shared with TRBD2. CDR1 is SNHLY, CDR2 FYNNEI, per germline. The CDR3 extends over 16 amino acids. Trimming took 4 bases from V and 7 from J; bases not matched to a gene: 5.

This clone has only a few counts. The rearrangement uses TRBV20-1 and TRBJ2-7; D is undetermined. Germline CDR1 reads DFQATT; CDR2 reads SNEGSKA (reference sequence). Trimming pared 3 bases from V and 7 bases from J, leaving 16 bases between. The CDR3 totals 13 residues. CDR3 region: CSASPNPLREQYF. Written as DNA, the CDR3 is TGCAGTGCTAGTCCGAACCCACTACGGGAGCAGTACTTC.

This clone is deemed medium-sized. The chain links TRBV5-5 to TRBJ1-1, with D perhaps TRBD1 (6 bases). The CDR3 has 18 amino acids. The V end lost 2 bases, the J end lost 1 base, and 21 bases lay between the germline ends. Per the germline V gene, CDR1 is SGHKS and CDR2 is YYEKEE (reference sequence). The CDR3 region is CASSLGGGQGLANTEAFF. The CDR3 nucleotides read TGTGCCAGCAGCTTAGGCGGGGGTCAGGGGTTGGCGAACACTGAAGCTTTCTTT.